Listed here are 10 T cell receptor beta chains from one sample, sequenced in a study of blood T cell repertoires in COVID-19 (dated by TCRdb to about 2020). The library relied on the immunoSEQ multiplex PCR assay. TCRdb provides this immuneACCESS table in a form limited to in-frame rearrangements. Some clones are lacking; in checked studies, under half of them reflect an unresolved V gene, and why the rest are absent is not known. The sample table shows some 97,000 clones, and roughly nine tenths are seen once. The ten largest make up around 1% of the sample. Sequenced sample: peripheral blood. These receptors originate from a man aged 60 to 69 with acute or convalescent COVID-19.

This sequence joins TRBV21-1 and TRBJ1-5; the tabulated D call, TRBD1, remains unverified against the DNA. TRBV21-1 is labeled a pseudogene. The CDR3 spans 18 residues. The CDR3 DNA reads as TGTGCCAGCAGCCCCACCCTCAGACACTCCGATAGCAATCAGCCCCAGCATTTT. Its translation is CASSPTLRHSDSNQPQHF.

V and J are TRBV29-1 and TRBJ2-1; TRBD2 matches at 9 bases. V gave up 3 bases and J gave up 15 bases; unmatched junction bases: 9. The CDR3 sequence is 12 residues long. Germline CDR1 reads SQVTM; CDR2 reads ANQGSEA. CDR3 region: CSVEPSSGMGFF. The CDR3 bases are TGCAGCGTTGAGCCGTCTAGCGGGATGGGGTTCTTC.

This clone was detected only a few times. The chain's CDR3 is CASSLQRGGEQYF. The CDR3 coding sequence is TGTGCCAGTAGCCTACAGCGGGGCGGCGAGCAGTACTTC. The chain is built from TRBV19 and TRBJ2-7, with 7 bases that match TRBD2. Germline CDR1 LNHDA, CDR2 SQIVND (reference sequence). The CDR3 extends over 13 amino acids. With 6 bases clipped from V and 6 bases from J, the junction kept 8 bases outside the gene matches.

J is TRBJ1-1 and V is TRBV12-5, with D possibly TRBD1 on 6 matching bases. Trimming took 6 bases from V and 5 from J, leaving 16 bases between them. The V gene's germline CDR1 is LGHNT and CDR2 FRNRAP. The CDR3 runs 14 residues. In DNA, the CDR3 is TGTGCTAGTGGGGCAGGGCAAGGGGGAACTGAAGCTTTCTTT. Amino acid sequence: CASGAGQGGTEAFF.

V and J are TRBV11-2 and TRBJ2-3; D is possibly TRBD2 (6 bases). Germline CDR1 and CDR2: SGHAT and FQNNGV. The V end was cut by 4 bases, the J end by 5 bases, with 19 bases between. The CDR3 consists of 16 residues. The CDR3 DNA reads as TGTGCCAGCAGCTATGCCAGAACGGGAGATCTAGATACGCAGTATTTT. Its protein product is CASSYARTGDLDTQYF.

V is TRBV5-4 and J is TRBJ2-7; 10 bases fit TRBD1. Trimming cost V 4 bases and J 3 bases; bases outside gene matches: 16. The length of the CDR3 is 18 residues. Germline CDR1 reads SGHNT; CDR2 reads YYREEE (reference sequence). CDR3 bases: TGTGCCAGCAGCCGAGTACCCCCGGGACAGGGGATAAACTACGAGCAGTACGTC. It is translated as CASSRVPPGQGINYEQYV.

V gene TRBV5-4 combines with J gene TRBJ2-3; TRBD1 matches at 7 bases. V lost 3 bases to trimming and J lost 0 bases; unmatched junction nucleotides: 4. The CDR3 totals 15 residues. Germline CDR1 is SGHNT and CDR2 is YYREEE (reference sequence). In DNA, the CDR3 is TGTGCCAGCAGCTGGATGACAGGGAGCACAGATACGCAGTATTTT. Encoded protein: CASSWMTGSTDTQYF.

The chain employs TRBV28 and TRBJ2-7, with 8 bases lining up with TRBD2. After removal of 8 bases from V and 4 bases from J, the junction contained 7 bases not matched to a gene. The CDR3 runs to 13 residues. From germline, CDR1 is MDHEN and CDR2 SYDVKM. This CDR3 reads CASLSRGDYEQYF. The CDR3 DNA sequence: TGTGCCAGCTTGTCGCGGGGGGATTACGAGCAGTACTTC.

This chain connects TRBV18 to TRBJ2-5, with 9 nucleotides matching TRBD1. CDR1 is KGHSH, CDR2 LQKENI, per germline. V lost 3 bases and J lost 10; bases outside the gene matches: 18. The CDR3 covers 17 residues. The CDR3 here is CASSPFVGQGFYGVQYF. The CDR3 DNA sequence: TGTGCCAGCTCACCCTTCGTGGGACAGGGTTTTTATGGGGTCCAGTACTTC.

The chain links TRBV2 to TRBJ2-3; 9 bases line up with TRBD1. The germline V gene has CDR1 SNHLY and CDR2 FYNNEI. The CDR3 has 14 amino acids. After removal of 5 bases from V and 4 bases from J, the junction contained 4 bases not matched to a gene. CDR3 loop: CASSTDRGADTQYF. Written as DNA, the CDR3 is TGTGCCAGCAGTACCGACAGGGGGGCAGATACGCAGTATTTT.